This T cell receptor (beta chain) was observed in a study of neurological immune-mediated disorders. This clonotype has at least ten counts. Trimming removed 3 bases from V and 0 bases from J; junction bases left unmatched: 3. The CDR3 runs to 15 residues. Germline loops: CDR1 SGHKS, CDR2 YYEKEE (reference sequence). TCRdb re-derived calls from the 5' RACE reads in MiXCR, one entry per CDR3 protein. This table holds roughly 74,000 distinct CDR3 sequences, around 5.5% found once. Sequencing used PBMCs. The chain links TRBV5-5 to TRBJ1-3; 7 bases are shared with TRBD1. This receptor was identified in a young man with multiple sclerosis. Here the CDR3 reads CASSYGTVSGNTIYF. The CDR3 nucleotides read TGTGCCAGCAGCTACGGGACAGTCTCTGGAAACACCATATATTTT.